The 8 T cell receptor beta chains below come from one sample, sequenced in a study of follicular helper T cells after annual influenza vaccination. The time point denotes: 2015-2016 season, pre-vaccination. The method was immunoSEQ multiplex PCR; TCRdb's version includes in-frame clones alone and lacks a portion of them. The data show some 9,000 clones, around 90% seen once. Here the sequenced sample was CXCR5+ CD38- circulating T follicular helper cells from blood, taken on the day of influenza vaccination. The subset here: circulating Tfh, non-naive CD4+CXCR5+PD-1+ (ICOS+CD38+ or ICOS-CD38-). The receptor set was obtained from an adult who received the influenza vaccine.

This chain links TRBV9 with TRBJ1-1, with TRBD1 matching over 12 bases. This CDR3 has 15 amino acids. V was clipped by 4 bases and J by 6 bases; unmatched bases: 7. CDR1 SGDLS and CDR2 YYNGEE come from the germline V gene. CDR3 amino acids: CASSLGQGALSEAFF. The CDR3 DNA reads TGTGCCAGCAGCCTGGGACAGGGGGCACTGTCTGAAGCTTTCTTT.

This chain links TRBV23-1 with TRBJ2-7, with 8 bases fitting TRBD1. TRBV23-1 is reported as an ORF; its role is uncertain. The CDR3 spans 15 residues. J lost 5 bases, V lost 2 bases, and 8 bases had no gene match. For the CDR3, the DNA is TGCGCCAGCAGTCAACATGGACAGGGAAGCCACGAGCAGTACTTC. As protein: CASSQHGQGSHEQYF.

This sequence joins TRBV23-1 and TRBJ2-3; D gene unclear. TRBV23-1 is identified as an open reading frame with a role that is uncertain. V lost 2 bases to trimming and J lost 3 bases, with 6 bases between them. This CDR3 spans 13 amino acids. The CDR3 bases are TGCGCCAGCAGTCAACCAATTACAGATACGCAGTATTTT. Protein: CASSQPITDTQYF.

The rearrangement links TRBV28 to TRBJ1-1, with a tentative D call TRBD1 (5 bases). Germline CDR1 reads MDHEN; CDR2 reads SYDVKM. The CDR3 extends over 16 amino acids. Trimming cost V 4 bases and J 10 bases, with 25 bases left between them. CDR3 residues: CASSSPYGGGAVVAFF. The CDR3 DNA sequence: TGTGCCAGCAGTTCGCCCTACGGGGGAGGGGCTGTAGTAGCTTTCTTT.

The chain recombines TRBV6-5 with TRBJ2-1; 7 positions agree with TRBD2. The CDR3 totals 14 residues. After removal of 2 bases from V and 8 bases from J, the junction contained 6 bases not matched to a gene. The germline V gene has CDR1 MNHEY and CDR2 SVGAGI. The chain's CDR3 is CASSYRAGEDEQFF. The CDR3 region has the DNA TGTGCCAGCAGTTACAGGGCGGGGGAGGATGAGCAGTTCTTC.

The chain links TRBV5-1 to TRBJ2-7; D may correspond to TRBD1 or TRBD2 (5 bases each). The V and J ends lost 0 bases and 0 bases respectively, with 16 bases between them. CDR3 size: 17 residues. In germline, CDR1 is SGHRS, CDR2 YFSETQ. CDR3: CASSLASVRGSSYEQYF. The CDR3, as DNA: TGCGCCAGCAGCTTGGCGAGTGTCCGGGGCTCCTCCTACGAGCAGTACTTC.

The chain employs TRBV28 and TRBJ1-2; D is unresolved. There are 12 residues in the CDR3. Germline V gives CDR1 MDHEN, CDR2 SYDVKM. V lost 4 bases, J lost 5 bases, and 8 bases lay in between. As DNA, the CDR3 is TGTGCCAGCAGTTCTCAGAATTATGGCTACACCTTC. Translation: CASSSQNYGYTF.

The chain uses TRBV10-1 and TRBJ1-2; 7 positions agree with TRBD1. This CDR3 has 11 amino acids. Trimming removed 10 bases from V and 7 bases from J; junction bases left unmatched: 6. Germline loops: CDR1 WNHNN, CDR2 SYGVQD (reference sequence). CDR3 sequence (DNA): TGCGCCAAAACCCGACAGGGTGGCTACACCTTC. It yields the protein CAKTRQGGYTF.